This TCR beta chain stems from a study of blood T cell repertoires in COVID-19. V lost 4 bases, J lost 7 bases, and 16 bases lay in between. The CDR3 spans 15 residues. CDR1 is LGHDT and CDR2 is YNNKEL in the germline V gene (reference sequence). Profiling relied on immunoSEQ multiplex PCR, and the TCRdb table lists in-frame clones only, not all of them. Of 70,000 to 85,000 clones in the sample, 80% to 90% were seen once. This receptor was identified in a woman of 80 years or more with acute or convalescent COVID-19. This chain joins TRBV3-1 (or the pseudogene TRBV3-2) and TRBJ1-4, with D possibly being TRBD1 (5 bases). The sequencing input was peripheral blood. The CDR3 sequence: CASSPPGGVAEKLFF. DNA of the CDR3: TGTGCCAGCAGCCCTCCGGGAGGGGTGGCTGAAAAACTGTTTTTT.